One and the same sample provided the 20 T cell receptor beta chains below, sequenced in a study of tumor-infiltrating lymphocytes in primary liver carcinoma. The tissue used was unsorted bulk material of roughly 17-33 mg. RNA and DNA were co-extracted from it with the AllPrep DNA/RNA mini kit. The investigators made TCR beta cDNA from 400 to 550 ng total RNA, using a constant-region primer. Each TCR beta library was derived from three nested multiplex PCR rounds that employed slightly modified ARM-PCR. With TRBV1-TRBV30 forward primers and a C-beta reverse primer, the first two PCR rounds were run for about 10 cycles each. TCRdb reanalysed the multiplex PCR reads using MiXCR and keeps one entry per CDR3 protein. The sample consists of roughly 91,000 distinct CDR3 sequences, 55% to 75% of them appearing once. Sequenced sample: liver tumor tissue from sampling region 5. As for subset: tumor region T5, tumor centre. The receptors were sampled from a woman aged 60-70 years with primary liver carcinoma and hepatitis B virus infection.

To note about this clonotype: Being one base from a much bigger clone, this may be a read error. The CDR3 does not close with the conserved phenylalanine or tryptophan, likely indicating a read error. The rearrangement links TRBV5-1 to TRBJ1-5, with a weak D call TRBD1 (6 bases). CDR1 and CDR2 (germline): SGHRS, YFSETQ. This CDR3 has 14 amino acids. V lost 4 bases, J lost 6 bases, and 14 bases lay in between. The CDR3 protein is CASSTGGAGQPQHY. CDR3 nucleotides: TGCGCCAGCAGCACCGGGGGCGCGGGTCAGCCCCAGCATTAT.

As for this clonotype: This may be a read error: a much more frequent sequence differs by one nucleotide. The chain is built from TRBV5-1 and TRBJ2-7; D gene uncertain. This CDR3 contains 13 residues. Germline V gene data show CDR1 as SGHRS and CDR2 as YFSETQ. Trimming left V 3 bases short and J 6 bases short, with 13 bases between. Here the CDR3 reads CASSYVGTSEQYF. Written as DNA, the CDR3 is TGCGCCAGCAGCTATGTAGGAACCTCCGAGCAGTACTTC.

The rearrangement joins TRBV7-9 to TRBJ1-1; D gene unclear. V was trimmed by 3 bases and J by 4 bases, leaving 12 bases between them. Germline CDR1 reads SEHNR; CDR2 reads FQNEAQ (reference sequence). CDR3 size: 14 residues. CDR3 DNA: TGTGCCAGCAGCTTGCGAGCAGGCCTCACTGAAGCTTTCTTT. Translated: CASSLRAGLTEAFF. The full variable domain, with the rest looked up from reference TRBV7-9 and TRBJ1-1, is DTGVSQNPRHKITKRGQNVTFRCDPISEHNRLYWYRQTLGQGPEFLTYFQNEAQLEKSRLLSDRFSAERPKGSFSTLEIQRTEQGDSAMYLCASSLRAGLTEAFFGQGTRLTVV.

This clonotype was recorded a few times. A much larger clone differs from this one at a single base, so this may be a read error. The V call is TRBV6-6, the J call TRBJ2-6; a possible D gene is TRBD1 (5 bases). Germline V CDR1 and CDR2: MNHNY, SVGAGI (reference sequence). The CDR3 consists of 14 residues. CDR3 loop: CASRQGSGANVPTF. The CDR3 DNA reads TGTGCCAGCAGGCAGGGTTCTGGGGCCAACGTCCCGACTTTC.

To note about this clonotype: Lacking the conserved final phenylalanine or tryptophan, this CDR3 likely reflects a read error. The rearrangement links TRBV19 to TRBJ2-7, with a tentative D call TRBD2 (6 bases). V was clipped by 6 bases and J by 3 bases, with 21 bases between them. The V gene's germline CDR1 is LNHDA and CDR2 SQIVND (reference sequence). The CDR3 covers 16 residues. The CDR3, as DNA: TGTGCCAGTAGCAATCCCTCGCGGGACCGACGCTACGAGCAGTACTTG. Residues: CASSNPSRDRRYEQYL.

This clonotype appeared a few times. This sequence joins TRBV20-1 and TRBJ1-1; D may be TRBD1 (5 bases). The germline V gene has CDR1 DFQATT and CDR2 SNEGSKA (reference sequence). V shed 4 bases and J shed 5 bases, with 14 bases lying between them. There are 13 residues in the CDR3. The CDR3: CSAMRGPGTEAFF. The CDR3 DNA follows: TGCAGTGCTATGAGGGGCCCGGGAACTGAAGCTTTCTTT.

Comment on this clonotype: Since the CDR3 does not end with the conserved phenylalanine or tryptophan, this likely comes from a read error. V gene TRBV12-3 or TRBV12-4 combines with J gene TRBJ1-1, with D maybe TRBD1 (5 bases). This CDR3 is built from 15 residues. Between the trimmed V and J ends, which lost 4 bases and 4 bases, there was a span of 16 bases. CDR3 sequence reads: CASSSTKGRATEAFS. In nucleotides, the CDR3 is TGTGCCAGCAGTTCCACCAAGGGGCGGGCCACTGAAGCTTTCTCT.

The chain links TRBV11-2 to TRBJ2-3; the match to TRBD1 covers 8 bases. The junction had 11 bases not matched to a gene; V was cut back by 4 bases and J by 5 bases. Germline CDR1 reads SGHAT; CDR2 reads FQNNGV. The CDR3 has 16 residues. In nucleotides, the CDR3 is TGTGCCAGCAGCTGTGGGAGGCAGGGGGCGGTAGATACGCAGTATTTT. Its protein product is CASSCGRQGAVDTQYF. The variable domain in full, with the rest retrieved from reference TRBV11-2 and TRBJ2-3, is EAGVAQSPRYKIIEKRQSVAFWCNPISGHATLYWYQQILGQGPKLLIQFQNNGVVDDSQLPKDRFSAERLKGVDSTLKIQPAKLEDSAVYLCASSCGRQGAVDTQYFGPGTRLTVL.

In the case of this clonotype: One end of the junction fails to match germline, which may point to a read error. The chain recombines TRBV2 with TRBJ2-7, with 8 bases identical to TRBD2. There are 15 residues in the CDR3. Per germline, CDR1 SNHLY and CDR2 FYNNEI. The CDR3 loop is CASSESSGSYHEQYF. CDR3 nucleotide sequence: TGTGCAAGCAGTGAGTCGAGCGGGAGTTACCACGAGCAGTACTTC.

A note on this clonotype: At one end, the junction sequence differs from germline, possibly due to a read error. CDR3 sequence reads: CSAEGRGREIQYF. The CDR3 DNA reads as TGCAGCGCCGAAGGGCGTGGACGGGAGATCCAGTACTTC. The chain employs TRBV29-1 and TRBJ2-5, with a possible D match to TRBD2 (6 bases). Germline V gives CDR1 SQVTM, CDR2 ANQGSEA. The CDR3 covers 13 residues.

This clonotype showed up just once. The junction departs from the called germline gene at one end, perhaps through a read error. The chain employs TRBV5-5 and TRBJ1-2; possibly TRBD1 for D (5 bases). Germline CDR1 SGHKS, CDR2 YYEKEE (reference sequence). This CDR3 is built from 16 residues. CDR3 coding DNA: TGTGTCAGCAGCCCAGCCGAGACAGAAACTAACTATGGCTACACCTTC. Translated, it gives CVSSPAETETNYGYTF.

As regards this clonotype: A junction boundary mismatches the germline segment, possibly from a read error. The chain couples TRBV11-2 to TRBJ1-2; 8 bases map to TRBD1. CDR1 is SGHAT, CDR2 FQNNGV, per germline. The CDR3 totals 13 residues. CDR3 coding DNA: TGTGCCAGCAACTTAGACAGGGGAGATGGCCACACCTTC. This gives the protein CASNLDRGDGHTF.

J is TRBJ2-1 and V is TRBV7-3; a weak D match, TRBD2 (5 bases). Trimming took off 5 bases at V and 4 bases at J, with 9 bases between the two ends. Germline V lookup: CDR1 SGHTA, CDR2 FQGTGA. CDR3 length equals 13 residues. The CDR3 sequence: CASSPGSYNEQFF. The CDR3 nucleotides are TGTGCCAGCAGCCCGGGATCTTACAATGAGCAGTTCTTC. The full variable domain, with the rest looked up from reference TRBV7-3 and TRBJ2-1, is GAGVSQTPSNKVTEKGKYVELRCDPISGHTALYWYRQSLGQGPEFLIYFQGTGAADDSGLPNDRFFAVRPEGSVSTLKIQRTERGDSAVYLCASSPGSYNEQFFGPGTRLTVL.

A remark on this clonotype: Its ends do not fully match the called genes, so a read error is possible. CDR3 loop: CASSLSWQLGETQCF. The DNA of the CDR3 is TGTGCCAGCAGCTTATCCTGGCAGCTAGGGGAGACCCAGTGCTTC. The rearrangement uses TRBV7-8 and TRBJ2-5, with D possibly called TRBD1 or TRBD2 (5 bases each). The CDR3 contains 15 residues. From germline, CDR1 is SGHVS and CDR2 FQNEAQ.

In this sample, this clonotype turned up a few times. The CDR3 bases are TGTGCCAGCAGCCAACGGACTAGTGGTAGGACCGGGAAGTTGTTTTTT. It translates to CASSQRTSGRTGKLFF. The chain combines TRBV13 with TRBJ2-2; TRBD2 agrees at 7 bases. The CDR3 contains 16 residues. Germline CDR1 and CDR2: PRHDT and FYEKMQ (reference sequence). J was trimmed by 15 bases and V by 5 bases; bases with no gene match: 21.

With regard to this clonotype: This may stem from a read error, because a much larger clone lies one nucleotide away. The chain links TRBV7-9 to TRBJ2-3; TRBD1 matches 8 bases. The J call is uncertain, as TRBJ1-5 better fits the DNA end. CDR3 length: 15 amino acids. Germline values: CDR1 SEHNR, CDR2 FQNEAQ (reference sequence). CDR3 nucleotide sequence: TGTGCCAGCAGCTTTGGACAGGGTGGAACAGATACGCAGCATTTT. Its protein product is CASSFGQGGTDTQHF.

A few counts support this clonotype. The CDR3 does not end in the conserved phenylalanine or tryptophan, so this is likely a read error. The chain uses TRBV6-1 and TRBJ1-5, with a tentative D call TRBD1 (6 bases). This CDR3 has 13 amino acids. Per germline, CDR1 MNHNS and CDR2 SASEGT. V lost 5 bases to trimming and J lost 4 bases, with 9 bases between them. In nucleotides, the CDR3 is TGTGCCAGCAGTACACAGGGAAATCAGCCCCAGCATCTT. It is translated as CASSTQGNQPQHL.

This clonotype has a handful of counts. The junction differs from germline at one of its ends, possibly a read error. The rearrangement uses TRBV11-2 and TRBJ2-3; 9 bases fit TRBD2. CDR1 is SGHAT and CDR2 is FQNNGV in the germline V gene. This CDR3 contains 20 residues. In DNA, the CDR3 is TGTGCCAGCAGCTTAAGGGGCCTAGCGGGACTGAGAGTCCGCACAGATGCGCAGTATTTT. Translating gives CASSLRGLAGLRVRTDAQYF.

Comment on this clonotype: The junction shows a germline mismatch at one end, possibly a read error. The V gene is TRBV10-2, the J gene TRBJ2-7; D perhaps matches TRBD2 (6 bases). In germline, CDR1 is WSHSY, CDR2 SAAADI. This CDR3 has 13 amino acids. DNA for the CDR3: TGCGCCAGCAGTGAGACTGCCGGTCGGGAGCAGTTTTTC. It yields the protein CASSETAGREQFF.

About this clonotype itself: One end of the junction varies from germline; a read error may be responsible. The genes are TRBV11-2 and TRBJ1-5; D gene uncertain. This CDR3 contains 16 residues. Germline CDR1 is SGHAT and CDR2 is FQNNGV. The CDR3 DNA reads as TGTGCCAGCAACTTAGTTGCCGTTTTGGGCAATCAGCCCCAGCATTTT. It yields the protein CASNLVAVLGNQPQHF.